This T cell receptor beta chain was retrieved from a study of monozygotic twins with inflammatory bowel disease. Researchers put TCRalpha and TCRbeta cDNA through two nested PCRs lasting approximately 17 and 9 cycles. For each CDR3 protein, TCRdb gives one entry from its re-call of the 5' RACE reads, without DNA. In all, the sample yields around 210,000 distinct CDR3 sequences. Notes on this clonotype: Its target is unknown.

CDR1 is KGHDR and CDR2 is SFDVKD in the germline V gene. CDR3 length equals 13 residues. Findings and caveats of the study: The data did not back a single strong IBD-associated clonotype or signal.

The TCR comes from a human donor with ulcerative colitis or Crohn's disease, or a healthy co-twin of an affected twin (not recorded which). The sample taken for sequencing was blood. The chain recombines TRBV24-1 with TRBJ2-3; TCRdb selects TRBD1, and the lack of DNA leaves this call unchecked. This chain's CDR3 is CATGDGSTDTQYF.